One and the same sample provided the 17 T cell receptor beta chains below, sequenced in a study of long-term antiretroviral therapy in people with HIV. Running of the v3.0 immunoSEQ assay took place at survey level. The assay was immunoSEQ multiplex PCR, and TCRdb's table has in-frame clones only and misses some. Here the sample spans around 39,000 clones, less than 90% being singletons. The sequencing here drew on unsorted PBMCs, taken 1 year after starting antiretroviral therapy. The source of these receptors is a man aged 18 to 30 with HIV.

The chain is built from TRBV28 and TRBJ2-7, with 14 bases lining up with TRBD2. J gave up 0 bases and V 4 bases, and 8 bases lay outside the gene matches. Per germline, CDR1 MDHEN and CDR2 SYDVKM. The CDR3 runs 18 residues. The CDR3 bases are TGTGCCAGCAGTTCCATCTGGACTAGCGGGAGGTACTCCTACGAGCAGTACTTC. Encoded protein: CASSSIWTSGRYSYEQYF.

The chain combines TRBV6-1 with TRBJ2-7; TRBD1 agrees at 9 bases. The CDR3 runs to 17 residues. J was trimmed by 2 bases and V by 2 bases; bases with no gene match: 10. Germline V gene data show CDR1 as MNHNS and CDR2 as SASEGT. The CDR3 is CASSERGGGDRAYEQYF. CDR3 DNA sequence: TGTGCCAGCAGTGAACGAGGGGGTGGGGACAGGGCCTACGAGCAGTACTTC.

This sequence joins TRBV13 and TRBJ2-7, with D tentatively TRBD1 (6 bases). The CDR3 covers 14 residues. The V and J ends lost 5 bases and 0 bases respectively, with 11 bases between them. Germline CDR1 and CDR2: PRHDT and FYEKMQ (reference sequence). CDR3 nucleotide sequence: TGTGCCAGCAGCCGACAGGCTAACTCCTACGAGCAGTACTTC. Its protein product is CASSRQANSYEQYF.

This clone was seen a single time. The chain recombines TRBV6-1 with TRBJ1-2, with D tentatively TRBD1 (6 bases). This CDR3 is 15 amino acids long. The V gene's germline CDR1 is MNHNS and CDR2 SASEGT. The germline V and J ends were trimmed by 6 bases and 4 bases, with 18 bases remaining between them. CDR3 nucleotide sequence: TGTGCCAGCAGAGGGGGGGACGCAGGCACCTATGGCTACACCTTC. Translated: CASRGGDAGTYGYTF.

The chain carries TRBV5-6 and TRBJ1-1; D remains unclear. The V gene's germline CDR1 is SGHDT and CDR2 YYEEEE. V lost 0 bases and J lost 7, with 13 bases in between. The CDR3 covers 14 residues. The CDR3 DNA reads TGTGCCAGCAGCTTGGGGGTACAATTTCATGAAGCTTTCTTT. Translation: CASSLGVQFHEAFF.

The rearrangement links TRBV7-8 to TRBJ2-7; D not certain. Germline loops: CDR1 SGHVS, CDR2 FQNEAQ. The CDR3 is 15 amino acids. Trimming took 5 bases from V and 0 from J, leaving 14 bases between them. CDR3 DNA: TGTGCCAGCAGCACCATCTCAGGTAGCTCCTACGAGCAGTACTTC. Translation gives CASSTISGSSYEQYF.

This rearrangement joins TRBV9 to TRBJ2-3; D ambiguous. The CDR3 length is 13 residues. Trimming cost V 0 bases and J 4 bases, with 6 bases left between them. Germline CDR1 reads SGDLS; CDR2 reads YYNGEE. The CDR3 spells CASSVVSPDTQYF. CDR3 sequence (DNA): TGTGCCAGCAGCGTAGTAAGCCCAGATACGCAGTATTTT. The full variable domain, in which reference TRBV9 and TRBJ2-3 provide the parts outside the CDR3, is DSGVTQTPKHLITATGQRVTLRCSPRSGDLSVYWYQQSLDQGLQFLIQYYNGEERAKGNILERFSAQQFPDLHSELNLSSLELGDSALYFCASSVVSPDTQYFGPGTRLTVL.

The rearrangement links TRBV11-2 to TRBJ1-5; 9 bases line up with TRBD1. Germline V CDR1 and CDR2: SGHAT, FQNNGV. CDR3 length equals 19 residues. V shed 0 bases and J 0 bases; nucleotides not matched to a gene: 9. In DNA, the CDR3 is TGTGCCAGCAGCTTAGATCGGGGACAGGGACCTTATAGCAATCAGCCCCAGCATTTT. Its protein is CASSLDRGQGPYSNQPQHF.

The V gene is TRBV18, the J gene TRBJ1-1; TRBD1 aligns across 7 bases. CDR3 length: 14 amino acids. From germline, CDR1 is KGHSH and CDR2 LQKENI. V lost 5 bases and J lost 5; bases outside the gene matches: 8. CDR3 DNA: TGTGCCAGCTCATCAGGGGGGGTAGGGACTGAAGCTTTCTTT. Protein: CASSSGGVGTEAFF.

The chain couples TRBV28 to TRBJ2-7; tentatively, D is TRBD1 (5 bases). This CDR3 contains 12 residues. Germline CDR1 and CDR2: MDHEN and SYDVKM. The ends were cut back, 3 bases at V and 6 bases at J, with 9 bases in the middle. The CDR3 is CASSLYRIEQYF. The CDR3 region has the DNA TGTGCCAGCAGTTTGTACAGGATCGAGCAGTACTTC.

This chain joins TRBV11-2 and TRBJ1-4; D perhaps matches TRBD1 (6 bases). The V and J ends lost 1 base and 11 bases respectively, with 11 bases between them. Germline CDR1 SGHAT, CDR2 FQNNGV. CDR3 length: 13 residues. The CDR3 protein is CASSLGRGRKLFF. DNA for the CDR3: TGTGCCAGCAGCTTAGGGAGGGGGAGGAAACTGTTTTTT.

J is TRBJ2-7 and V is TRBV11-3, with 7 bases aligning to TRBD2. CDR1 SGHNT and CDR2 YENEEA come from the germline V gene. The CDR3 consists of 14 residues. After removal of 5 bases from V and 2 bases from J, the junction contained 6 bases not matched to a gene. For the CDR3, the DNA is TGTGCCAGCAGCCGAAAGCGGGGCGCCTACGAGCAGTACTTC. It translates to CASSRKRGAYEQYF.

This chain connects TRBV6-5 to TRBJ1-1; no definite D call. Trimming took 2 bases from V and 2 from J, leaving 9 bases between them. CDR1 and CDR2 from the germline V gene are MNHEY and SVGAGI. This CDR3 region has 14 residues. The chain's CDR3 is CASSYLGVNTEAFF. For the CDR3, the DNA is TGTGCCAGCAGTTACCTGGGAGTAAACACTGAAGCTTTCTTT.

This clone has more than one count but fewer than ten. V and J are TRBV27 and TRBJ2-7, with TRBD2 matching 10 bases. The CDR3 loop spans 16 amino acids. Germline assignment: CDR1 MNHEY and CDR2 SMNVEV (reference sequence). Trimming took 3 bases from V and 3 from J; bases not matched to a gene: 8. The CDR3 DNA is TGTGCCAGCAGTTTCCTAGCGGGAGTTGGGGTCTACGAGCAGTACTTC. It specifies CASSFLAGVGVYEQYF.

This chain uses TRBV4-1 with TRBJ2-3; 11 bases are shared with TRBD2. Losses at the gene ends were 4 bases for V and 4 bases for J; bases not matched to a gene: 7. The CDR3 is 16 residues long. Germline V gene sequence: CDR1 MGHRA, CDR2 YSYEKL. CDR3: CASSLAPLAGADTQYF. As DNA, the CDR3 is TGCGCCAGCAGCCTAGCGCCACTAGCGGGAGCAGATACGCAGTATTTT.

There are a few counts of this clone. The chain uses TRBV2 and TRBJ2-2, with 8 positions matching TRBD1. The CDR3 runs to 16 residues. CDR1 SNHLY and CDR2 FYNNEI come from the germline V gene. The ends lost 8 bases at V and 1 base at J; junction bases unmatched: 9. The CDR3: CASVPDRDMNTGELFF. For the CDR3, the DNA is TGTGCCAGCGTACCGGACAGGGACATGAACACCGGGGAGCTGTTTTTT.

J is TRBJ1-1 and V is TRBV5-1; 8 bases line up with TRBD1. Germline V gives CDR1 SGHRS, CDR2 YFSETQ. Trimming removed 4 bases from V and 1 base from J; junction bases left unmatched: 12. This CDR3 region has 17 residues. The CDR3 spells CASSLSLTGGRNTEAFF. The CDR3 DNA sequence: TGCGCCAGCAGCCTGTCATTAACAGGGGGACGGAACACTGAAGCTTTCTTT.